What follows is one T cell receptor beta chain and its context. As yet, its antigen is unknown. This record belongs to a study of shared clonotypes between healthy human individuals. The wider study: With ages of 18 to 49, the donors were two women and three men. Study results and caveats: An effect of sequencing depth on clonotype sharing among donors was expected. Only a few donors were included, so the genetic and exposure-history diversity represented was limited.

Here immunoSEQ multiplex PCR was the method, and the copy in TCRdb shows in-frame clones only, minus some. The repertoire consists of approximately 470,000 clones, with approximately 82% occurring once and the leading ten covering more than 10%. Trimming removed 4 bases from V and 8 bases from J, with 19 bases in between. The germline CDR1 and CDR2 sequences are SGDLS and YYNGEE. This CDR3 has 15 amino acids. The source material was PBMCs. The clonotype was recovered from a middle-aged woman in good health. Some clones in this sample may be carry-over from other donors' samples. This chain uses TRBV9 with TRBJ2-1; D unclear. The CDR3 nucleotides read TGTGCCAGCAGCCTTTGGACCACCCCGATGGATGAGCAGTTCTTC. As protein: CASSLWTTPMDEQFF.